The next 12 T cell receptor beta chains were all read from a single sample in a study of blood T cell repertoires in COVID-19. The method was immunoSEQ multiplex PCR; TCRdb's version includes in-frame clones alone and lacks a portion of them. Of fewer than 80,000 clones detected, more than 80% appear once; the ten largest clones hold roughly 2%. Material: peripheral blood. The origin of the receptors is a man in his thirties or forties with acute or convalescent COVID-19.

This chain joins TRBV18 and TRBJ2-5, with D perhaps matching TRBD2 (5 bases). The length of the CDR3 is 14 residues. Germline CDR1 is KGHSH and CDR2 is LQKENI. V lost 5 bases and J lost 0, with 10 bases in between. CDR3 nucleotides: TGTGCCAGCTCAGAAGGGAGTTACCAAGAGACCCAGTACTTC. Protein sequence: CASSEGSYQETQYF.

CDR3 in amino acids: CASSTTGLAANTEAFF. The DNA for the CDR3 is TGTGCCAGTAGTACGACAGGGTTAGCCGCAAACACTGAAGCTTTCTTT. V and J are TRBV19 and TRBJ1-1; 7 nucleotides align to TRBD1. The CDR3 is 16 amino acids. CDR1 and CDR2 from the germline V gene are LNHDA and SQIVND (reference sequence). V trimming: 4 bases; J trimming: 2 bases; junction bases outside the gene matches: 10.

The rearrangement joins TRBV28 to TRBJ1-5, with a possible D match to TRBD1 (6 bases). Trimming removed 4 bases from V and 5 bases from J, with 15 bases in between. The CDR3 is 15 amino acids. Looked up from germline, CDR1 is MDHEN and CDR2 is SYDVKM. The CDR3 here is CASSSSSRGDQPQHF. The CDR3 DNA reads as TGTGCCAGCAGTTCGTCCTCCAGGGGAGATCAGCCCCAGCATTTT.

The rearrangement links TRBV4-2 to TRBJ2-1, with D possibly matching TRBD2 (6 bases). Trimming removed 4 bases at V and 3 bases at J, with 19 bases between. The CDR3 is made up of 17 amino acids. Germline-derived CDR1 and CDR2 are LGHNA and YNFKEQ. The CDR3 DNA reads as TGTGCCAGCAGCCTGCAAACTAGCCAATGGGACTACAATGAGCAGTTCTTC. This translates into CASSLQTSQWDYNEQFF.

This clone was observed a few times. The CDR3 bases are TGTGCCAGCAGCAGCTGGACGGGGAGTGTGGGAGACACCTTC. Translating gives CASSSWTGSVGDTF. The chain has TRBV13 and TRBJ1-2; D is unclear. There are 14 residues in the CDR3. Germline V lookup: CDR1 PRHDT, CDR2 FYEKMQ (reference sequence). V gave up 5 bases and J gave up 12 bases, with 22 bases separating them.

The CDR3 coding sequence is TGTGCCAGTAGTACAACAGGGGGCACTGAAGCTTTCTTT. Protein sequence: CASSTTGGTEAFF. The gene calls are TRBV19 and TRBJ1-1, with 8 bases matching TRBD1. Germline CDR1 is LNHDA and CDR2 is SQIVND (reference sequence). V lost 4 bases and J lost 4; bases outside the gene matches: 2. CDR3 size: 13 residues.

V gene TRBV6-5 combines with J gene TRBJ1-5, with 11 bases fitting TRBD1. Germline V gene lookup returns CDR1 MNHEY and CDR2 SVGAGI. This CDR3 spans 14 amino acids. The V and J ends lost 6 bases and 5 bases, in that order; junction bases with no gene match: 3. The CDR3 DNA reads as TGTGCCAGCAGCTGGGGACAGGGGGATCAGCCCCAGCATTTT. Its translation is CASSWGQGDQPQHF.

V is TRBV6-5 and J is TRBJ1-2; unclear D gene. Trimming stripped 0 bases from V and 4 bases from J, with 15 bases between. The CDR3 has 16 residues. CDR1 and CDR2 (germline): MNHEY, SVGAGI. In nucleotides, the CDR3 is TGTGCCAGCAGTTACTCGTCTAGGTGGAGCATCTATGGCTACACCTTC. Translated: CASSYSSRWSIYGYTF.

V is TRBV11-3 and J is TRBJ2-1; 11 bases are a match to TRBD1. The CDR3 is 15 residues long. The V segment lost 6 bases and the J segment 3 bases; nucleotides outside the gene matches: 4. Germline CDR1 SGHNT, CDR2 YENEEA. CDR3 in amino acids: CASSQGTGGYNEQFF. The CDR3 DNA follows: TGTGCCAGCAGTCAAGGGACAGGGGGCTACAATGAGCAGTTCTTC.

The chain couples TRBV4-1 to TRBJ2-3, with 12 bases fitting TRBD2. Germline V gene sequence: CDR1 MGHRA, CDR2 YSYEKL. The CDR3 extends over 18 amino acids. Unmatched junction bases numbered 7, after V lost 0 bases and J lost 3 bases. CDR3 protein: CASSQEVTSGSRTDTQYF. The DNA of the CDR3 is TGCGCCAGCAGCCAAGAAGTGACTAGCGGGAGTCGGACAGATACGCAGTATTTT.

Written as DNA, the CDR3 is TGCGCCAGCAGCTTATTGAGGGCCCCCTTCTACGAGCAGTACGTC. Translation gives CASSLLRAPFYEQYV. V usage is TRBV5-1 and J usage is TRBJ2-7; perhaps TRBD2 as D (5 bases). The length of the CDR3 is 15 residues. Trimming took 2 bases from V and 3 from J, leaving 15 bases between them. The germline gives CDR1 SGHRS, CDR2 YFSETQ.

This clone was picked up a small number of times. This chain uses TRBV5-6 with TRBJ1-4; 9 nucleotides line up with TRBD1. There are 14 residues in the CDR3. V was pared by 7 bases and J by 8 bases, with 9 bases of the junction left unmatched. CDR1 is SGHDT, CDR2 YYEEEE, per germline. In DNA, the CDR3 is TGTGCCAGCGACCTACAGGGGGCGGGGGAAAAACTGTTTTTT. Protein sequence: CASDLQGAGEKLFF.